This T cell receptor beta chain stems from a study of post-analysis software for immune sequencing data. Study overall: Recorded disease courses covered relapsing-remitting, secondary progressive and progressive-relapsing multiple sclerosis. Some patients had no subtype annotation.

General study results and limits: With TRBV5-6, TRBV5-1 and TRBV20-1 included, about five TRBV segments were more frequent in patients than in controls.

This clonotype was counted a few times. Its antigen is currently unknown. TCR beta cDNA libraries included unique molecular identifiers. TCRdb independently ran MiXCR on the PCR reads; one entry per CDR3 protein. The data hold some 690,000 distinct CDR3 sequences, with around 60% observed a single time. The V and J ends lost 4 bases and 9 bases, in that order; junction bases with no gene match: 8. This CDR3 spans 13 amino acids. The germline gives CDR1 SEHNR, CDR2 FQNEAQ (reference sequence). This TCR was recovered from a girl aged 2 to 10 with multiple sclerosis. What was sequenced was blood. This sequence joins TRBV7-9 and TRBJ1-1, with TRBD1 identical over 7 bases. The CDR3 DNA sequence: TGTGCCAGCAGCTCCCCCGACAGGGAACAAGCTTTCTTT. Translating it yields CASSSPDREQAFF.